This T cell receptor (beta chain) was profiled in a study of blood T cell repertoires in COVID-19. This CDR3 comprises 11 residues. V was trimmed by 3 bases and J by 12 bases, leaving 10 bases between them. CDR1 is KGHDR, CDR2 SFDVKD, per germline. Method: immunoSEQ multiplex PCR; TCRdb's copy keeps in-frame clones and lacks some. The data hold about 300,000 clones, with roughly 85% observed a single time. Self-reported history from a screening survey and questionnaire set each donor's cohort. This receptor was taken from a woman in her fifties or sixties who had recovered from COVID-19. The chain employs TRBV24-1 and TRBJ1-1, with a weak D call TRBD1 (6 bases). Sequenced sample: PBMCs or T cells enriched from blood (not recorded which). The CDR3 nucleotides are TGTGCCACCAGTGATGGGGGCCCGCCTTTCTTT. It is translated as CATSDGGPPFF.